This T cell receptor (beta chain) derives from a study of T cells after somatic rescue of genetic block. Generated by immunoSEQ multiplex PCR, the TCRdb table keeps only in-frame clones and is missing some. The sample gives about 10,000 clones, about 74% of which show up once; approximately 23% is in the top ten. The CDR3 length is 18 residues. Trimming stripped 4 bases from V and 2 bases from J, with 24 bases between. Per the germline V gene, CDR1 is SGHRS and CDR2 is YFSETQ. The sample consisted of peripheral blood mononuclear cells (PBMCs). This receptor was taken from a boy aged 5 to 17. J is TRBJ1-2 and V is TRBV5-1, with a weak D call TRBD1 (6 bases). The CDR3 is CASSPQGFALTGNYGYTF. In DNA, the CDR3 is TGCGCCAGCAGCCCCCAAGGCTTCGCCCTCACAGGGAACTATGGCTACACCTTC.